These 26 T cell receptor beta chains came from one sample sequenced in a study of blood T cell repertoires in COVID-19. Assay used: immunoSEQ multiplex PCR; TCRdb lists only in-frame clones, some missing. This sample yields 90,000 or so clones, of which about 78% are seen a single time; approximately 15% belongs to the top ten. The sequencing input was peripheral blood. The receptors here all came from a woman of 80 years or more with acute or convalescent COVID-19.

The J gene is TRBJ1-2, the V gene TRBV7-9; 11 bases align to TRBD1. CDR1 SEHNR and CDR2 FQNEAQ come from the germline V gene (reference sequence). The CDR3 sequence is 14 residues long. V gave up 1 base and J gave up 6 bases; unmatched junction bases: 1. This chain's CDR3 is CASSLGTGGHGYTF. CDR3 bases: TGTGCCAGCAGCTTAGGGACAGGGGGCCATGGCTACACCTTC.

This chain links TRBV7-8 with TRBJ2-7, with D possibly matching TRBD1 (6 bases). Deletions cut 5 bases from V and 3 bases from J, with 17 bases between. Germline V gene data show CDR1 as SGHVS and CDR2 as FQNEAQ. The CDR3 consists of 15 residues. The CDR3 protein is CASSKVAGAYYEQYF. The CDR3 DNA reads TGTGCCAGCAGCAAAGTGGCAGGGGCGTACTACGAGCAGTACTTC. The full variable domain, in which reference TRBV7-8 and TRBJ2-7 provide the parts outside the CDR3, is GAGVSQSPRYKVAKRGQDVALRCDPISGHVSLFWYQQALGQGPEFLTYFQNEAQLDKSGLPSDRFFAERPEGSVSTLKIQRTQQEDSAVYLCASSKVAGAYYEQYFGPGTRLTVT.

This CDR3 reads CAIRQGAGRQGYTF. The DNA of the CDR3 is TGTGCCATTCGACAGGGGGCGGGCAGGCAAGGCTACACCTTC. The chain combines TRBV28 with TRBJ1-2; the match to TRBD1 covers 10 bases. V was pared by 10 bases and J by 8 bases, with 13 bases of the junction left unmatched. CDR1 and CDR2 from the germline V gene are MDHEN and SYDVKM. CDR3 size: 14 residues.

The J gene is TRBJ2-5, the V gene TRBV5-4, with 8 nucleotides matching TRBD1. Germline V lookup: CDR1 SGHNT, CDR2 YYREEE (reference sequence). The V gene end was trimmed by 3 bases and the J gene end by 2 bases; junction bases not matched to a gene: 3. This CDR3 is built from 14 residues. This CDR3 reads CASSSTGAQETQYF. DNA for the CDR3: TGTGCCAGCAGCTCGACAGGGGCGCAAGAGACCCAGTACTTC.

The chain couples TRBV28 to TRBJ2-7; TRBD2 might be the D (5 bases). V dropped 5 bases and J dropped 3 bases, with 5 bases sitting between them. This CDR3 comprises 11 residues. Germline V gene data show CDR1 as MDHEN and CDR2 as SYDVKM. The chain's CDR3 is CASSRGYEQYF. DNA for the CDR3: TGTGCCAGCAGTCGGGGCTACGAGCAGTACTTC.

The V and J genes are TRBV9 and TRBJ2-1; 7 nucleotides line up with TRBD2. This CDR3 is built from 14 residues. V trimming: 4 bases; J trimming: 7 bases; junction bases outside the gene matches: 8. Germline-derived CDR1 and CDR2 are SGDLS and YYNGEE. The CDR3 sequence: CASSPWEGLNEQFF. CDR3 coding DNA: TGTGCCAGCAGCCCCTGGGAGGGTTTGAATGAGCAGTTCTTC.

The V and J genes are TRBV11-1 and TRBJ2-5; 8 bases match TRBD1. Germline lookup yields CDR1 SGHAT and CDR2 FQDESV (reference sequence). The CDR3 runs to 16 residues. The V gene end was trimmed by 4 bases and the J gene end by 5 bases; junction bases not matched to a gene: 12. The CDR3 loop reads CASSSGSRGRWETQYF. The CDR3 DNA reads TGTGCCAGCAGCTCAGGGAGCAGGGGGCGATGGGAGACCCAGTACTTC.

V usage is TRBV19 and J usage is TRBJ1-5; D possibly corresponds to TRBD1 (5 bases). Trimming took off 10 bases at V and 4 bases at J, with 20 bases between the two ends. The CDR3 totals 15 residues. Germline V lookup: CDR1 LNHDA, CDR2 SQIVND (reference sequence). CDR3 protein: CATKKGEYPNQPQHF. Here the CDR3 DNA reads TGTGCCACAAAAAAAGGGGAATACCCTAATCAGCCCCAGCATTTT.

This chain links TRBV18 with TRBJ1-2; D gene unclear. The germline CDR1 and CDR2 sequences are KGHSH and LQKENI. V gave up 3 bases and J gave up 7 bases, with 15 bases separating them. The CDR3 covers 14 residues. DNA for the CDR3: TGTGCCAGCTCACCGACTCGGAGCCCACTTGGCTACACCTTC. Amino acids: CASSPTRSPLGYTF.

The sample holds a few counts of this clone. The V gene is TRBV27, the J gene TRBJ1-2; D perhaps matches TRBD1 (5 bases). Between the trimmed V and J ends, which lost 5 bases and 10 bases, there was a span of 26 bases. The CDR3 extends over 16 amino acids. Germline CDR1 reads MNHEY; CDR2 reads SMNVEV (reference sequence). CDR3 DNA: TGTGCCAGCAGTCTACAAACCGGCAGGACAAATATAGTCTACACCTTC. Its translation: CASSLQTGRTNIVYTF.

The V call is TRBV7-8, the J call TRBJ1-2; 9 bases agree with TRBD1. J lost 7 bases, V lost 3 bases, and 6 bases had no gene match. CDR3 size: 14 residues. Germline V lookup: CDR1 SGHVS, CDR2 FQNEAQ. CDR3 loop: CASSFGQGIGGYTF. The CDR3 bases are TGTGCCAGCAGCTTCGGACAGGGGATAGGTGGCTACACCTTC.

The J gene is TRBJ1-1, the V gene TRBV19; D gene uncertain. CDR3 length equals 13 residues. Trimming stripped 4 bases from V and 5 bases from J, with 11 bases between. The V gene's germline CDR1 is LNHDA and CDR2 SQIVND (reference sequence). CDR3 loop: CASSTIGETEAFF. CDR3 nucleotides: TGTGCCAGTAGTACCATCGGAGAAACTGAAGCTTTCTTT.

V gene TRBV10-3 combines with J gene TRBJ1-2; the match to TRBD1 covers 12 bases. The CDR3 has 15 residues. Per the germline V gene, CDR1 is ENHRY and CDR2 is SYGVKD. V shed 6 bases, J shed 4 bases, and the junction held 6 bases outside the gene matches. CDR3 sequence reads: CAISAGTGGIYGYTF. CDR3 nucleotide sequence: TGTGCCATCAGCGCCGGGACAGGGGGCATCTATGGCTACACCTTC.

This clone was seen only once. The chain joins TRBV4-3 to TRBJ1-6; 8 bases are a match to TRBD1. CDR1 is LGHNA and CDR2 is YSLEER in the germline V gene. After removal of 4 bases from V and 8 bases from J, the junction contained 4 bases not matched to a gene. The CDR3 is 14 residues long. CDR3 amino acids: CASSRGQVDSPLHF. In nucleotides, the CDR3 is TGCGCCAGCAGCCGGGGACAGGTAGATTCACCCCTCCACTTT.

This clone was detected only a few times. The chain is built from TRBV5-1 and TRBJ2-6, with a weak D call TRBD1 (5 bases). The CDR3 is 13 residues long. Germline V gene lookup returns CDR1 SGHRS and CDR2 YFSETQ. Trimming removed 4 bases from V and 5 bases from J, with 7 bases in between. CDR3 DNA: TGCGCCAGCAGCCCGGACAGGGCCAACGTCCTGACTTTC. Its protein product is CASSPDRANVLTF. Supplemented by reference TRBV5-1 and TRBJ2-6, the full variable domain reads KAGVTQTPRYLIKTRGQQVTLSCSPISGHRSVSWYQQTPGQGLQFLFEYFSETQRNKGNFPGRFSGRQFSNSRSEMNVSTLELGDSALYLCASSPDRANVLTFGAGSRLTVL.

The chain joins TRBV24-1 to TRBJ2-5; no firm D call. V lost 3 bases and J 5 bases, leaving 3 bases between the germline ends. This CDR3 is 11 amino acids long. Germline V CDR1 and CDR2: KGHDR, SFDVKD. For the CDR3, the DNA is TGTGCCACCAGTGATCGGGAGACCCAGTACTTC. Amino acid sequence: CATSDRETQYF.

The chain combines TRBV19 with TRBJ2-5; weak D call: TRBD2 (5 bases). V lost 4 bases, J lost 2 bases, and 8 bases lay in between. The CDR3 covers 13 residues. Germline V CDR1 and CDR2: LNHDA, SQIVND (reference sequence). DNA of the CDR3: TGTGCCAGTAGTACCGGGGAACAAGAGACCCAGTACTTC. It is translated as CASSTGEQETQYF.

The chain is built from TRBV7-9 and TRBJ2-7; 9 bases match TRBD1. V lost 4 bases, J lost 2 bases, and 6 bases stayed unmatched. Germline CDR1 is SEHNR and CDR2 is FQNEAQ (reference sequence). This CDR3 region has 15 residues. The CDR3 region is CASSSSGTGTYEQYF. As DNA, the CDR3 is TGTGCCAGCAGCTCCTCCGGGACAGGGACCTACGAGCAGTACTTC.

The chain uses TRBV12-3 or TRBV12-4 and TRBJ2-3, with D possibly being TRBD1 (5 bases). The V gene lost 5 bases and the J gene lost 2 bases, with 8 bases spanning the gap. CDR3 size: 13 residues. The DNA of the CDR3 is TGTGCCAGCAGTCAAGGGGCCACAGATACGCAGTATTTT. Translating gives CASSQGATDTQYF.

The chain recombines TRBV7-9 with TRBJ1-5; D remains ambiguous. The CDR3 spans 12 residues. Germline CDR1 is SEHNR and CDR2 is FQNEAQ (reference sequence). V gave up 3 bases and J gave up 6 bases, with 6 bases separating them. The CDR3 DNA reads TGTGCCAGCAGCTTTATCGGTCAGCCCCAGCATTTT. It is translated as CASSFIGQPQHF.

V gene TRBV2 combines with J gene TRBJ1-2, with 9 bases lining up with TRBD1. The V gene end was trimmed by 6 bases and the J gene end by 5 bases; junction bases not matched to a gene: 10. The germline V gene encodes CDR1 SNHLY and CDR2 FYNNEI. The CDR3 sequence is 15 residues long. CDR3 amino acids: CASRLQGAEGYGYTF. CDR3 DNA: TGTGCCAGCAGGTTACAGGGGGCAGAAGGATATGGCTACACCTTC.

The rearrangement joins TRBV4-1 to TRBJ1-4; D is ambiguous. The germline V gene encodes CDR1 MGHRA and CDR2 YSYEKL. The CDR3 has 12 amino acids. V lost 1 base, J lost 11 bases, and 8 bases lay in between. CDR3 loop: CASSQVNGKLFF. CDR3 nucleotides: TGCGCCAGCAGCCAAGTTAACGGGAAACTGTTTTTT.

This clone appeared once. Additional DNA sequences in this sample encode the identical CDR3. This chain joins TRBV18 and TRBJ1-2; no definite D call. Per germline, CDR1 KGHSH and CDR2 LQKENI. V was cut by 2 bases and J by 0 bases, with 7 bases left in between. The CDR3 has 14 residues. As DNA, the CDR3 is TGTGCCAGCTCACCAGATCGAGCTAACTATGGCTACACCTTC. It codes for CASSPDRANYGYTF.

The chain is built from TRBV5-1 and TRBJ1-4, with D possibly matching TRBD1 (5 bases). This CDR3 is 14 amino acids long. V dropped 5 bases and J dropped 8 bases, with 16 bases sitting between them. CDR1 SGHRS and CDR2 YFSETQ come from the germline V gene. For the CDR3, the DNA is TGCGCCAGCAGTGTGGCAGGGTACGAAGAAAAACTGTTTTTT. Amino acid sequence: CASSVAGYEEKLFF.

V usage is TRBV3-1 (or the pseudogene TRBV3-2) and J usage is TRBJ2-5, with 9 bases identical to TRBD2. J was trimmed by 5 bases and V by 4 bases; bases with no gene match: 5. Germline V gives CDR1 LGHDT, CDR2 YNNKEL (reference sequence). The CDR3 loop spans 14 amino acids. In DNA, the CDR3 is TGTGCCAGCAGCCCCGGGACTAGCTGGGAGACCCAGTACTTC. It codes for CASSPGTSWETQYF.

This chain joins TRBV4-1 and TRBJ1-1; TRBD1 aligns across 7 bases. Germline CDR1 MGHRA, CDR2 YSYEKL. CDR3 length: 13 amino acids. Trimming cost V 4 bases and J 7 bases; bases outside gene matches: 6. CDR3 protein: CASSRDREGEAFF. The CDR3, as DNA: TGCGCCAGCAGCCGAGACAGGGAAGGTGAAGCTTTCTTT.